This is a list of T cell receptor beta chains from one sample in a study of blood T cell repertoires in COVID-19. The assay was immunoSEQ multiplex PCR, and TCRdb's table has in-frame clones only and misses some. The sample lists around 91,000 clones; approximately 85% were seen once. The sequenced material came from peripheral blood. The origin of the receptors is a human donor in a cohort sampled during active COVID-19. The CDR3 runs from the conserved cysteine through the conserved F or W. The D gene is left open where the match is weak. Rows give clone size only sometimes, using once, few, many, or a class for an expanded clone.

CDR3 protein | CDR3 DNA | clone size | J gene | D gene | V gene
CASSVEGQGGRANVLTF | TGTGCCAGCAGCGTAGAGGGACAGGGAGGGAGGGCCAACGTCCTGACTTTC | . | TRBJ2-6 | TRBD1 | TRBV9
CASSAGVNNEQFF | TGTGCCAGCAGCGCCGGGGTCAACAATGAGCAGTTCTTC | once | TRBJ2-1 | . | TRBV6-5
CAISEIRTGEYEQYF | TGTGCCATCAGCGAAATACGAACGGGAGAATACGAGCAGTACTTC | . | TRBJ2-7 | . | TRBV10-3
CASSVGPDRDYEQYF | TGTGCCAGCAGCGTAGGCCCGGACAGGGATTACGAGCAGTACTTC | . | TRBJ2-7 | TRBD1 | TRBV9
CASSPLTGTVGAFF | TGTGCCAGCAGCCCTCTCACAGGGACGGTCGGAGCTTTCTTT | . | TRBJ1-1 | . | TRBV11-2
CASRSLRTGNNEQFF | TGTGCCAGCAGATCTCTTCGGACAGGAAACAATGAGCAGTTCTTC | . | TRBJ2-1 | TRBD1 | TRBV4-2
CASSPANYGYTF | TGTGCCAGCAGCCCTGCTAACTATGGCTACACCTTC | . | TRBJ1-2 | . | TRBV7-2
CASSLDGGATDTQYF | TGCGCCAGCAGCTTGGACGGGGGGGCCACAGATACGCAGTATTTT | . | TRBJ2-3 | TRBD2 | TRBV5-1
CASSLINQPQHF | TGTGCCAGCAGTCTAATCAATCAGCCCCAGCATTTT | . | TRBJ1-5 | . | TRBV27
CASNLEGPYEQYF | TGTGCCAGCAATCTAGAGGGTCCTTACGAGCAGTACTTC | . | TRBJ2-7 | . | TRBV2
CASSSRQLNTEAFF | TGCGCCAGCAGCAGCAGGCAGTTGAACACTGAAGCTTTCTTT | . | TRBJ1-1 | . | TRBV4-1
CASSLGVDRADFYGYTF | TGTGCCAGCAGCCTAGGAGTAGACAGGGCGGATTTCTATGGCTACACCTTC | . | TRBJ1-2 | TRBD1 | TRBV7-2
CASSLGSTYEQYF | TGTGCCAGCAGCTTAGGGAGTACCTACGAGCAGTACTTC | . | TRBJ2-7 | . | TRBV7-9
CASSYTPISGNTIYF | TGCGCCAGCAGTTACACCCCCATCTCTGGAAACACCATATATTTT | few | TRBJ1-3 | . | TRBV4-1
CSASRMGQRKTQYF | TGCAGTGCTAGTAGGATGGGACAGCGAAAGACCCAGTACTTC | . | TRBJ2-5 | TRBD1 | TRBV20-1
CASSVGLAGEDTQYF | TGTGCCAGCAGCGTAGGACTAGCGGGAGAGGATACGCAGTATTTT | . | TRBJ2-3 | TRBD2 | TRBV9
CASKFPGQGNTGELFF | TGTGCCAGCAAATTCCCGGGACAGGGGAACACCGGGGAGCTGTTTTTT | . | TRBJ2-2 | TRBD1 | TRBV27
CASSQVLAGTSPYEQYF | TGTGCCAGCAGCCAAGTTTTAGCCGGGACTAGCCCTTACGAGCAGTACTTC | . | TRBJ2-7 | TRBD2 | TRBV4-2
CASSYSGGYNEQFF | TGTGCCAGCAGTTACTCGGGGGGCTACAATGAGCAGTTCTTC | . | TRBJ2-1 | . | TRBV6-2/TRBV6-3
CASSQSQGIQETQYF | TGTGCCAGCAGCCAGAGCCAGGGGATCCAAGAGACCCAGTACTTC | . | TRBJ2-5 | . | TRBV4-2
CASSILGASNTGELFF | TGTGCCAGTAGTATTTTAGGAGCGAGCAACACCGGGGAGCTGTTTTTT | . | TRBJ2-2 | . | TRBV19
CAISESVGPSYNEQFF | TGTGCCATCAGTGAGAGCGTGGGTCCCTCCTACAATGAGCAGTTCTTC | . | TRBJ2-1 | . | TRBV10-3
CASSYDPGTGGFGYTF | TGTGCCAGCAGTTACGACCCCGGGACAGGGGGCTTTGGCTACACCTTC | . | TRBJ1-2 | TRBD1 | TRBV6-2/TRBV6-3
CASSQERGGTDTQYF | TGTGCCAGCAGCCAAGAGCGGGGTGGCACAGATACGCAGTATTTT | . | TRBJ2-3 | TRBD2 | TRBV7-3
CASSVPLAGGYNEQFF | TGTGCCAGCAGCGTTCCACTAGCGGGGGGGTACAATGAGCAGTTCTTC | . | TRBJ2-1 | TRBD2 | TRBV9